The entry below describes one TCR beta chain. The antigen is unknown. Investigators profiled TCR beta VDJ and CDR3 from genomic DNA template. MiXCR, run by TCRdb on the reads, gives a single entry per CDR3 protein. Among around 200,000 distinct CDR3 sequences listed, roughly 56% were seen once. These data come from a study of CD8+CD57+ T cells in acquired aplastic anemia. Study information: The mean DNA yield obtained from sorted CD4+ and CD8+ cells came to 3.2 ug. Healthy donors had, on average, approximately 11 million reads for their CD4+ cells. Study-wide points: Simpson's diversity of CD8+ cells was not significantly different in patients compared with controls. The study identified roughly 29 CD8+ CDR3 sequences shared by patients and controls.

This CDR3 region has 18 residues. Trimming pared 0 bases from V and 5 bases from J, leaving 21 bases between. Per germline, CDR1 LGHNA and CDR2 YNFKEQ. The specimen was sorted CD4+, CD8+, or CD8+CD57+ T cells (not recorded which) from PBMCs. This TCR was recovered from a human donor in good health, serving as a control. V gene TRBV4-2 combines with J gene TRBJ2-3; weak D call: TRBD2 (7 bases). CDR3 amino acids: CASSQEVRRGAGIDTQYF. CDR3 DNA: TGTGCCAGCAGCCAAGAGGTCCGACGGGGGGCCGGGATAGATACGCAGTATTTT.